Following are 4 T cell receptor beta chains from one sample sequenced in a study of spatial heterogeneity in lung cancer (dated by TCRdb to the late 2010s). The sample's time point label is to be understood as: sample taken at primary tumor resection. Library construction relied on 5' RACE. The sequencer was a NextSeq 500. TCRdb took the public reads, trimmed them with fastp at Q25, ran MiXCR for clone calling and kept in-frame beta chains. Entries are consolidated by CDR3 protein sequence, retaining the most common genes and DNA. Recorded for this sample are some 83,000 distinct CDR3 sequences; roughly 8% of them occurred a single time. 6.8% of the sample goes to the ten largest clones. The source material was PBMCs, sampled at surgery. The receptors were gathered from a male donor with early-stage non-small cell lung cancer.

This clonotype came up many times. The V call is TRBV10-3, the J call TRBJ1-1; a weak D match, TRBD1 (5 bases). Germline loops: CDR1 ENHRY, CDR2 SYGVKD. The CDR3 is made up of 14 amino acids. The V end lost 7 bases, the J end lost 0 bases, and 12 bases lay between the germline ends. The CDR3 DNA reads TGTGCCATCACCGCGGGACTTATGAACACTGAAGCTTTCTTT. Translation gives CAITAGLMNTEAFF.

There are a few counts of this clonotype. V gene TRBV4-1 combines with J gene TRBJ2-5; 11 bases are a match to TRBD1. The junction had 7 bases not matched to a gene; V was cut back by 0 bases and J by 1 base. The CDR3 totals 18 residues. Germline CDR1 MGHRA, CDR2 YSYEKL. The CDR3 here is CASSQESGQGGFQETQYF. The CDR3 DNA follows: TGCGCCAGCAGCCAAGAATCGGGACAGGGGGGATTCCAAGAGACCCAGTACTTC.

At least ten counts were recorded for this clonotype. J is TRBJ2-2 and V is TRBV29-1, with TRBD1 matching over 8 bases. Trimming at V came to 7 bases and at J to 2 bases, leaving 6 bases not matched to a gene. The CDR3 runs 14 residues. Germline CDR1 is SQVTM and CDR2 is ANQGSEA. CDR3 sequence: CSGRQGSNTGELFF. The CDR3 DNA is TGCAGCGGTAGACAGGGGAGTAACACCGGGGAGCTGTTTTTT.

CDR3 sequence reads: CASSLSRDRELFF. CDR3 nucleotides: TGCGCCAGCAGCTTGAGTAGGGATCGGGAGCTGTTTTTT. The V call is TRBV5-1, the J call TRBJ2-2, with unresolved D. The CDR3 is 13 residues long. The V and J ends lost 1 base and 9 bases respectively, with 10 bases between them. In germline, CDR1 is SGHRS, CDR2 YFSETQ.